These T cell receptor beta chains were read from a single sample in a study of blood T cell repertoires in COVID-19. The data were produced by immunoSEQ multiplex PCR, yet TCRdb's version contains in-frame clones alone and is incomplete. The data hold about 220,000 clones, with roughly four fifths observed a single time. Material: peripheral blood. The origin of the receptors is a woman older than 75 with COVID-19, enrolled during active disease. Each CDR3 is given with its conserved first and last residue. A D gene is named only where the DNA matches it firmly. Part of the rows lack a size; the others show once, few, many or a class for expanded clones.

clone_size j_call v_call d_call cdr3_aa cdr3_nt
- TRBJ2-1 TRBV5-1 - CASSFDSIYNEQFF TGCGCCAGCAGCTTCGACTCCATCTACAATGAGCAGTTCTTC
- TRBJ1-1 TRBV29-1 - CSASRGNTEAFF TGCAGCGCAAGTAGGGGAAACACTGAAGCTTTCTTT
- TRBJ2-3 TRBV6-5 TRBD2 CASTASGGYTDTQYF TGTGCCAGCACGGCTAGCGGGGGCTACACAGATACGCAGTATTTT
- TRBJ1-2 TRBV5-1 - CASSLEVPGGYTF TGCGCCAGCAGCTTGGAGGTCCCGGGAGGCTACACCTTC
once TRBJ1-1 TRBV6-1 TRBD1 CASSVHLGQGLVANTEAFF TGTGCCAGCAGTGTTCACCTTGGACAGGGGTTGGTTGCGAACACTGAAGCTTTCTTT
- TRBJ1-1 TRBV18 TRBD1 CASSPGQGARWTEAFF TGTGCCAGCTCACCCGGACAGGGGGCGCGGTGGACTGAAGCTTTCTTT
- TRBJ1-4 TRBV5-1 - CASSPGISTNEKLFF TGCGCCAGCAGCCCCGGGATCTCAACTAATGAAAAACTGTTTTTT
- TRBJ1-1 TRBV5-1 TRBD1 CASSWGTGGWEQTEAFF TGCGCCAGCAGCTGGGGGACAGGGGGCTGGGAACAGACTGAAGCTTTCTTT
few TRBJ2-7 TRBV18 - CASSPRDSTYEQYF TGTGCCAGCTCACCACGAGACAGCACCTACGAGCAGTACTTC
- TRBJ2-2 TRBV18 - CASSPSEAGELFF TGTGCCAGCTCACCAAGTGAGGCCGGGGAGCTGTTTTTT
- TRBJ1-1 TRBV27 TRBD1 CASSWDRMNTEAFF TGTGCCAGCAGTTGGGACAGGATGAACACTGAAGCTTTCTTT
- TRBJ1-2 TRBV13 TRBD1 CASSRTGGADYGYTF TGTGCCAGCAGCCGAACAGGGGGCGCGGACTATGGCTACACCTTC
few TRBJ2-1 TRBV5-1 - CASSFGGPRGSYNEQFF TGCGCCAGCAGCTTCGGAGGTCCCCGGGGCTCCTACAATGAGCAGTTCTTC
- TRBJ2-6 TRBV20-1 - CSASIGAGANVLTF TGCAGTGCTAGTATAGGGGCTGGGGCCAACGTCCTGACTTTC
- TRBJ2-3 TRBV11-1 TRBD2 CASSMNSGGAADTQYF TGTGCCAGCAGCATGAACAGCGGGGGGGCCGCAGATACGCAGTATTTT
- TRBJ2-2 TRBV7-3 - CASSLEGRNTGELFF TGTGCCAGCAGCTTGGAGGGACGAAACACCGGGGAGCTGTTTTTT
- TRBJ1-5 TRBV19 - CASRIGQGPSAQHF TGTGCCAGTAGAATCGGCCAGGGGCCATCGGCCCAGCATTTT
- TRBJ1-5 TRBV7-6 TRBD1 CASSSGQGELSQPQHF TGTGCCAGCAGTTCCGGACAGGGAGAGTTGAGCCAGCCCCAGCATTTT
- TRBJ2-7 TRBV29-1 TRBD2 CSVVRGREGVYEQYF TGCAGCGTTGTTCGAGGCAGGGAGGGCGTGTACGAGCAGTACTTC
- TRBJ2-7 TRBV2 TRBD2 CASSEGTSGVYEQYF TGTGCCAGCAGTGAAGGGACTAGCGGGGTCTACGAGCAGTACTTC
- TRBJ1-3 TRBV9 - CASSVARVGNTIYF TGTGCCAGCAGCGTAGCCAGGGTTGGAAACACCATATATTTT
- TRBJ1-1 TRBV30 - CAGAWGLNTEAFF TGTGCCGGAGCATGGGGGCTGAACACTGAAGCTTTCTTT
- TRBJ1-1 TRBV11-1 - CASSLGAGRMNTEAFF TGTGCCAGCAGCTTAGGGGCGGGACGGATGAACACTGAAGCTTTCTTT
- TRBJ2-1 TRBV28 - CASRTSRVHEQFF TGTGCCAGCAGAACCTCCAGGGTCCATGAGCAGTTCTTC
- TRBJ1-1 TRBV7-2 - CASSLVIRAEAFF TGTGCCAGCAGCTTAGTAATCCGGGCTGAAGCTTTCTTT
once TRBJ2-1 TRBV11-2 - CASTQPKDSRSYNEQFF TGTGCCAGCACCCAACCCAAGGACAGCCGCTCCTACAATGAGCAGTTCTTC
once TRBJ1-3 TRBV5-1 - CASSFSGDGNTIYF TGCGCCAGCAGCTTTTCAGGGGACGGAAACACCATATATTTT
once TRBJ2-5 TRBV6-1 TRBD2 CASSEGLAMPQETQYF TGTGCCAGCAGTGAAGGACTAGCAATGCCTCAAGAGACCCAGTACTTC
- TRBJ2-7 TRBV7-2 TRBD1 CASSFGDRTYEQYF TGTGCCAGCAGCTTTGGGGACAGGACCTACGAGCAGTACTTC
- TRBJ2-7 TRBV2 - CASQGGNGPYEQYF TGTGCCAGCCAGGGCGGGAATGGCCCCTACGAGCAGTACTTC
- TRBJ2-7 TRBV28 - CASNRGFHEQYF TGTGCCAGCAACAGAGGGTTCCACGAGCAGTACTTC
- TRBJ1-2 TRBV2 - CASSSREDYGYTF TGTGCCAGCAGCTCCAGGGAAGACTATGGCTACACCTTC
- TRBJ1-3 TRBV18 - CASSPAGAESNTIYF TGTGCCAGCTCACCAGCAGGGGCTGAGAGTAACACCATATATTTT
- TRBJ1-5 TRBV19 - CASRPKGVPNQPQHF TGTGCCAGTAGACCCAAGGGGGTCCCCAATCAGCCCCAGCATTTT
- TRBJ2-3 TRBV7-8 TRBD2 CASSSVLAESADTQYF TGTGCCAGCAGCTCAGTTCTAGCGGAGTCTGCAGATACGCAGTATTTT
few TRBJ2-3 TRBV30 TRBD2 CAWNSAGGRGTQYF TGTGCCTGGAACTCGGCGGGGGGGCGAGGTACGCAGTATTTT
once TRBJ2-7 TRBV27 TRBD2 CASHSSGRAGEQYF TGTGCCAGTCATTCTAGCGGGAGGGCCGGGGAGCAGTACTTC
- TRBJ1-1 TRBV4-1 TRBD1 CASSQRDSLLNTEAFF TGCGCCAGCAGCCAGAGGGACAGCCTACTGAACACTGAAGCTTTCTTT
few TRBJ2-2 TRBV6-6 - CASSPAGTGELFF TGTGCCAGCAGCCCCGCGGGGACCGGGGAGCTGTTTTTT
once TRBJ1-5 TRBV10-3 - CAIETRSSRQPQHF TGTGCCATCGAGACCCGGAGTTCCCGCCAGCCCCAGCATTTT
- TRBJ1-3 TRBV28 TRBD1 CASIRGLGNTIYF TGTGCCAGCATCAGGGGGCTTGGAAACACCATATATTTT
- TRBJ1-1 TRBV18 - CASSPLQDLGAEAFF TGTGCCAGCTCACCACTACAGGATCTTGGGGCTGAAGCTTTCTTT
- TRBJ2-7 TRBV5-1 - CASSPWTASYEQYF TGCGCCAGCAGCCCCTGGACAGCCTCCTACGAGCAGTACTTC
- TRBJ2-7 TRBV4-1 TRBD2 CASSQASGPYEQYF TGCGCCAGCAGCCAAGCTAGCGGTCCCTACGAGCAGTACTTC
- TRBJ2-2 TRBV6-5 - CASSPSWAVGELFF TGTGCCAGCAGTCCCAGCTGGGCCGTCGGGGAGCTGTTTTTT
- TRBJ2-5 TRBV27 - CASSTPGAEETQYF TGTGCCAGCAGTACCCCCGGAGCGGAAGAGACCCAGTACTTC
- TRBJ2-4 TRBV5-1 TRBD1 CASSLRGQGNIQYF TGCGCCAGCAGCTTGAGGGGACAGGGGAACATTCAGTACTTC
- TRBJ1-3 TRBV5-4 - CASSYVSGSSGNTIYF TGTGCCAGCAGCTACGTGTCGGGGAGCTCTGGAAACACCATATATTTT
- TRBJ2-1 TRBV5-4 - CASSLAGGNEQFF TGTGCCAGCAGCTTGGCCGGGGGTAATGAGCAGTTCTTC
few TRBJ1-2 TRBV5-4 - CASSLWQGYGYTF TGTGCCAGCAGCTTGTGGCAGGGGTATGGCTACACCTTC
- TRBJ2-3 TRBV19 TRBD1 CASSVRAGTGQDTQYF TGTGCCAGTAGTGTCCGGGCGGGGACAGGGCAAGATACGCAGTATTTT